This TCR beta chain was captured in a study of Graves' ophthalmopathy and Graves' hyperthyroidism. The study's findings and limits: Blood contained most expanded thyroid clonotypes exceeding 0.001 frequency.

Ophthalmopathic donors had moderate-to-severe activity, CAS ≥3 and NOSPECS ≥4, with disease that had lasted under 3 months. The diagnosis was founded upon clinical symptoms, serum thyroxine, TRAb, thyroid ultrasound and orbital computed tomography. Amplification from RNA transcripts yielded the TCR beta CDR3 regions. Second-round multiplex PCR came after a first-round RT-PCR that employed HTBI primers. TCRdb reanalysed the multiplex PCR reads using MiXCR and keeps one entry per CDR3 protein. The repertoire includes some 750,000 distinct CDR3 sequences, 35% to 50% of them detected once, and roughly 45% sits in the top ten. A remark on this clonotype: The antigen is unknown.

This TCR came from an adult man with Graves' ophthalmopathy. What was sequenced was peripheral blood.

The CDR3 nucleotides read TGTGCCAGCAGCTTAACCCTCTCGGGGGGTCTCTACACCTTC. Residues: CASSLTLSGGLYTF. This chain links TRBV11-2 with TRBJ1-2; possible D gene TRBD1, 5 bases. Trimming took 2 bases from V and 10 from J, leaving 17 bases between them. The germline V gene has CDR1 SGHAT and CDR2 FQNNGV. The CDR3 has 14 residues.